These 4 T cell receptor beta chains came from one sample sequenced in a study of siplizumab effects on memory and regulatory T cells. The data were produced by immunoSEQ multiplex PCR, yet TCRdb's version contains in-frame clones alone and is incomplete. The repertoire has 94,000 or so clones, 80% to 95% of them found once; the top ten carry about 6.7%. The specimen sequenced was CD8+ T cells sorted from blood. Receptors originate from a human donor in good health.

In this sample, this clone turned up once. The chain has TRBV29-1 and TRBJ2-7; 11 nucleotides align to TRBD1. The germline gives CDR1 SQVTM, CDR2 ANQGSEA. The CDR3 sequence is 14 residues long. V shed 3 bases and J 2 bases; nucleotides not matched to a gene: 3. CDR3 loop: CSVDWGQGAYEQYF. DNA for the CDR3: TGCAGCGTTGACTGGGGACAGGGGGCCTACGAGCAGTACTTC.

The V gene is TRBV6-5, the J gene TRBJ2-1; D might be TRBD2 (5 bases). The CDR3 is made up of 16 amino acids. V was cut by 2 bases and J by 0 bases, with 11 bases left in between. Looked up from germline, CDR1 is MNHEY and CDR2 is SVGAGI. The DNA of the CDR3 is TGTGCCAGCAGTTACACCGAGGGCCTCTCCTACAATGAGCAGTTCTTC. Translating it yields CASSYTEGLSYNEQFF.

The V and J genes are TRBV7-2 and TRBJ2-7; TRBD1 agrees at 7 bases. The CDR3 sequence is 14 residues long. The ends lost 4 bases at V and 0 bases at J; junction bases unmatched: 3. CDR1 and CDR2 (germline): SGHTA, FQGNSA. The DNA for the CDR3 is TGTGCCAGCAGCTCGGACAGGCTCTCCTACGAGCAGTACTTC. Translation: CASSSDRLSYEQYF.

The rearrangement joins TRBV7-9 to TRBJ2-7; TRBD2 matches at 7 bases. CDR3 length: 13 amino acids. CDR1 is SEHNR and CDR2 is FQNEAQ in the germline V gene (reference sequence). Germline trimming cut 5 bases from V and 2 bases from J; bases unmatched to any gene: 3. CDR3 amino acids: CASSVGLAYEQYF. The CDR3 region has the DNA TGTGCCAGCAGCGTCGGACTAGCCTACGAGCAGTACTTC.